One sample yielded the 5 T cell receptor beta chains listed below, sequenced in a study of identical twins. TCRdb recomputed calls from the 5' RACE reads with MiXCR, one row per CDR3 protein. This sample has just over 450,000 distinct CDR3 sequences, with over 12% found just once. The data were also submitted as part of a second study, on yellow fever vaccine responses in identical twins.

The sample consisted of CD4+ T cells sorted from blood. All receptors derive from a woman between 18 and 30 years old in good health.

This clonotype was detected a few times. The V gene is TRBV3-1, the J gene TRBJ2-1; the D is unclear. The CDR3 has 13 amino acids. The V gene's germline CDR1 is LGHDT and CDR2 YNNKEL (reference sequence). The ends were cut back, 0 bases at V and 5 bases at J, with 5 bases in the middle. The CDR3 protein is CASSQEVDNEQFF. CDR3 coding DNA: TGTGCCAGCAGCCAAGAGGTGGACAATGAGCAGTTCTTC.

This clonotype was counted only a few times. V and J are TRBV5-1 and TRBJ2-1; 7 bases fit TRBD1. Germline CDR1 reads SGHRS; CDR2 reads YFSETQ. The CDR3 length is 13 residues. J was trimmed by 10 bases and V by 4 bases; bases with no gene match: 8. The CDR3 region has the DNA TGCGCCAGCAGCCTATCGGGACAGTTCGAGCAGTTCTTC. It yields the protein CASSLSGQFEQFF. Variable domain in full (rest from reference TRBV5-1 and TRBJ2-1): KAGVTQTPRYLIKTRGQQVTLSCSPISGHRSVSWYQQTPGQGLQFLFEYFSETQRNKGNFPGRFSGRQFSNSRSEMNVSTLELGDSALYLCASSLSGQFEQFFGPGTRLTVL.

The sample holds a few counts of this clonotype. The rearrangement joins TRBV6-1 to TRBJ2-1; TRBD2 matches at 9 bases. Germline loops: CDR1 MNHNS, CDR2 SASEGT. V gave up 6 bases and J gave up 5 bases; unmatched junction bases: 8. This CDR3 is built from 15 residues. CDR3 amino acids: CASRPSGGLNNEQFF. The CDR3 coding sequence is TGTGCCAGCAGACCCAGCGGGGGGTTGAACAATGAGCAGTTCTTC.

CDR3 sequence (DNA): TGTGCCTGGAGGAGGGTAAACTACGAGCAGTACTTC. Translating gives CAWRRVNYEQYF. The chain has TRBV30 and TRBJ2-7; D is perhaps TRBD2 (5 bases). The CDR3 is 12 amino acids. Germline V gene data show CDR1 as GTSNPN and CDR2 as SVGIG (reference sequence). Trimming shortened V by 3 bases and J by 3 bases, and 9 bases separated the two germline ends.

This clonotype came up a few times. V usage is TRBV24-1 and J usage is TRBJ2-2; 8 bases align to TRBD1. Germline-derived CDR1 and CDR2 are KGHDR and SFDVKD. The V and J ends lost 2 bases and 4 bases, in that order; junction bases with no gene match: 5. This CDR3 has 16 amino acids. The CDR3 DNA is TGTGCCACCAGTGATTCGGACAGGGTGGGCACCGGGGAGCTGTTTTTT. It is translated as CATSDSDRVGTGELFF.